This T cell receptor (beta chain) was observed in a study of blood T cell repertoires in COVID-19. Study-level information: Both acute and convalescent COVID-19 samples were obtained from the United States, Italy and Spain.

Unmatched junction bases numbered 4, after V lost 1 base and J lost 4 bases. The CDR3 is made up of 16 amino acids. Germline values: CDR1 SGHVS, CDR2 FQNEAQ. Per the study methods: Estimated nucleated cell counts came from reference gene primer amplification. Sequencing was performed with immunoSEQ multiplex PCR; in TCRdb, only in-frame clones are kept and a portion is missing. V and J calls and clone size are as listed in that table; D and trimming were resolved from the DNA. The data contain some 100,000 clones, about four fifths of them singletons. This sequence was found in a human donor in a cohort sampled during active COVID-19. Sequencing used peripheral blood. This rearrangement joins TRBV7-8 to TRBJ2-1, with 10 bases aligning to TRBD1. This CDR3 is CASSLGGTGVYNEQFF. In DNA form, the CDR3 reads TGTGCCAGCAGCTTAGGGGGGACAGGGGTTTACAATGAGCAGTTCTTC.